This T cell receptor (beta chain) was documented in a study of T cells in Graves' hyperthyroidism and ophthalmopathy. Study-wide results and caveats: Clonotypes that were expanded in thyroid above 0.001 mostly appeared in blood too. Onset of ophthalmopathy came a median approximately 6 months after the model predicted it.

This clonotype occurred many times. What it recognizes is unknown. From RNA transcripts, TCR beta CDR3 regions were amplified. HTBI primers were the set used in a first-round RT-PCR of the TCR CDR3. TCRdb re-called the multiplex PCR reads with MiXCR, one entry per CDR3 protein. The profile shows roughly 350,000 distinct CDR3 sequences, 14% of them singletons. V lost 6 bases and J lost 5, with 11 bases in between. This CDR3 comprises 12 residues. Across 18 months, stable Graves' hyperthyroidism was marked by no progression to ophthalmopathy. Diagnostic assessment was based on clinical symptoms, serum thyroxine and TRAb, thyroid ultrasound and orbital computed tomography.

Sequencing was carried out using blood. This TCR was recovered from a woman between 25 and 40 years old with Graves' hyperthyroidism. The chain uses TRBV12-3 or TRBV12-4 and TRBJ2-7; unclear D gene. The CDR3 loop reads CASSSNTDEQYF. Written as DNA, the CDR3 is TGTGCCAGCAGCTCTAATACCGACGAGCAGTACTTC.